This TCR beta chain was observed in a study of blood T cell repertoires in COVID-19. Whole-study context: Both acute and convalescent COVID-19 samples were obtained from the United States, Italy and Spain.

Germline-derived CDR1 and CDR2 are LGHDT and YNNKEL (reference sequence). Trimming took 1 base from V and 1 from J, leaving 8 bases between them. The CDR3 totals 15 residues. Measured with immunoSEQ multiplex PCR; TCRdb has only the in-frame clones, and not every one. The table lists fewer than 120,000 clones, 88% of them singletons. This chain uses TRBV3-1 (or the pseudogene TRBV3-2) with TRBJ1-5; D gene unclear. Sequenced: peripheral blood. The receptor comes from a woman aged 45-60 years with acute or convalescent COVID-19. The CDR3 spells CASSQGGESNQPQHF. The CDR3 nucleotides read TGTGCCAGCAGCCAAGGGGGAGAGAGCAATCAGCCCCAGCATTTT.